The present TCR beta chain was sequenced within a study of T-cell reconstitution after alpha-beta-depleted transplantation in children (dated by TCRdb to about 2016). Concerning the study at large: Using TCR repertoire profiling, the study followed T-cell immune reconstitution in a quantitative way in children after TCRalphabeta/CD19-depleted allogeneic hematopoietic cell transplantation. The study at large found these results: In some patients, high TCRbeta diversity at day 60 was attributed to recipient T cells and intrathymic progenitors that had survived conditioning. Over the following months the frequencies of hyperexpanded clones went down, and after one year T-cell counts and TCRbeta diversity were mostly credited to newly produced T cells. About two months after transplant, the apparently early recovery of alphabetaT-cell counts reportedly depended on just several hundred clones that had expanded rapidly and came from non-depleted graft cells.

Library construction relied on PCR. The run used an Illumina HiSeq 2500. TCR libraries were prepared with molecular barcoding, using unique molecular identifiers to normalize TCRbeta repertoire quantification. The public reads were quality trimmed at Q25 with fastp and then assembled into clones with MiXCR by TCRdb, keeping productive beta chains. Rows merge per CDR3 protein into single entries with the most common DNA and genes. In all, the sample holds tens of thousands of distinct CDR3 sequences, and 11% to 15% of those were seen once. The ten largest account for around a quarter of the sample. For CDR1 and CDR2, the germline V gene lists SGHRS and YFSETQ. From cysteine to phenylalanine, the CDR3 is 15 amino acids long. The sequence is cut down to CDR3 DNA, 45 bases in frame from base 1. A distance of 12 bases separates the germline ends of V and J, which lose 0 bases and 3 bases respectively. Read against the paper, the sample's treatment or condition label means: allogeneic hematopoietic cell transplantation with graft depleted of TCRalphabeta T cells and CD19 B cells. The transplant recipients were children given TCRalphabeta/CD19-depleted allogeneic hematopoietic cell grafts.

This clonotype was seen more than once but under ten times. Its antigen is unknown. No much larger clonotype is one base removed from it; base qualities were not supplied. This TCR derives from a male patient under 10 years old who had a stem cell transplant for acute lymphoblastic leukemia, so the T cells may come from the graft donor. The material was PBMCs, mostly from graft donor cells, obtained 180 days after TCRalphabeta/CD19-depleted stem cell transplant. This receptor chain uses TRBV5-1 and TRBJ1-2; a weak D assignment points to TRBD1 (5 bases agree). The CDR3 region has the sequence CASSLAGREDYGYTF. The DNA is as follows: TGCGCCAGCAGCTTGGCCGGCAGGGAGGACTATGGCTACACCTTC.